Reported below is one T cell receptor (beta chain). The study ran its PCR with 60 Vbeta and 13 Jbeta primers. Here immunoSEQ multiplex PCR was the method, and the copy in TCRdb shows in-frame clones only, minus some. Of over 200,000 clones in the sample, around 89% were seen once. These data are taken from a study of cytomegalovirus exposure and HLA in healthy donors. V trimming: 5 bases; J trimming: 8 bases; junction bases outside the gene matches: 7. Germline-derived CDR1 and CDR2 are SGHTA and FQGNSA. The CDR3 length is 15 residues. The source of this sequence is a woman aged 18-29 years in good health and CMV-seronegative. The gene calls are TRBV7-2 and TRBJ1-4; the match to TRBD1 covers 11 bases. Specimen: PBMCs. This CDR3 reads CASSPDRGHVEKLFF. The CDR3 bases are TGTGCCAGCAGCCCGGACAGGGGGCATGTAGAAAAACTGTTTTTT. The full variable domain, with the rest looked up from reference TRBV7-2 and TRBJ1-4, is GAGVSQSPSNKVTEKGKDVELRCDPISGHTALYWYRQSLGQGLEFLIYFQGNSAPDKSGLPSDRFSAERTGGSVSTLTIQRTQQEDSAVYLCASSPDRGHVEKLFFGSGTQLSVL.